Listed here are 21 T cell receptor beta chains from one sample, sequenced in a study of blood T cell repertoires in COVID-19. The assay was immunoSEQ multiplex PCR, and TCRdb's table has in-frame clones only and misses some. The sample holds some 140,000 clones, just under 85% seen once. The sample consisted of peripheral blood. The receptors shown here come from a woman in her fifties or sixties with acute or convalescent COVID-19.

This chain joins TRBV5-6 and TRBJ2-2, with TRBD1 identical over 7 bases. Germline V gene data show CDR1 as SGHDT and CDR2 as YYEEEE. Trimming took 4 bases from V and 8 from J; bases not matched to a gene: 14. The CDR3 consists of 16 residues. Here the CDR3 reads CASSLGLTGELGELFF. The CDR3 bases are TGTGCCAGCAGCCTCGGTCTCACAGGGGAACTAGGGGAGCTGTTTTTT. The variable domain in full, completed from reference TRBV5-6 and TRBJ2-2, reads DAGVTQSPTHLIKTRGQQVTLRCSPKSGHDTVSWYQQALGQGPQFIFQYYEEEERQRGNFPDRFSGHQFPNYSSELNVNALLLGDSALYLCASSLGLTGELGELFFGEGSRLTVL.

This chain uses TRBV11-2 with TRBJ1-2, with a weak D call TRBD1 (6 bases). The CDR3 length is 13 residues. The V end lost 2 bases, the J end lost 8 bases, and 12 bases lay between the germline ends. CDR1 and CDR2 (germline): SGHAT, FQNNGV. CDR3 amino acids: CASSLYGGGGYTF. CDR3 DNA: TGTGCCAGCAGCTTATATGGGGGCGGCGGCTACACCTTC. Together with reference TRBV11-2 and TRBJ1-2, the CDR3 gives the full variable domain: EAGVAQSPRYKIIEKRQSVAFWCNPISGHATLYWYQQILGQGPKLLIQFQNNGVVDDSQLPKDRFSAERLKGVDSTLKIQPAKLEDSAVYLCASSLYGGGGYTFGSGTRLTVV.

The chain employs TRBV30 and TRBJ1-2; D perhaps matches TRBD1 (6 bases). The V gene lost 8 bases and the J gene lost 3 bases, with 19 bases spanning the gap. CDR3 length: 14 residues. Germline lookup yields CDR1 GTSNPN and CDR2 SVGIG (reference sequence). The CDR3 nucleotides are TGTGCCGGCCTAGAACAGGGATGGGACTATGGCTACACCTTC. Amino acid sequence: CAGLEQGWDYGYTF.

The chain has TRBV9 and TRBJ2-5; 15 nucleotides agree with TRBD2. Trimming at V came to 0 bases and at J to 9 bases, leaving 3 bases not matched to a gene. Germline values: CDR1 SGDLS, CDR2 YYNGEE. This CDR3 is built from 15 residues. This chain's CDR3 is CASSVAGLAGGPQYF. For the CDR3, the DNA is TGTGCCAGCAGCGTAGCTGGACTAGCGGGGGGGCCCCAGTACTTC. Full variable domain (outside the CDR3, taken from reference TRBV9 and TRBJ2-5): DSGVTQTPKHLITATGQRVTLRCSPRSGDLSVYWYQQSLDQGLQFLIQYYNGEERAKGNILERFSAQQFPDLHSELNLSSLELGDSALYFCASSVAGLAGGPQYFGPGTRLLVL.

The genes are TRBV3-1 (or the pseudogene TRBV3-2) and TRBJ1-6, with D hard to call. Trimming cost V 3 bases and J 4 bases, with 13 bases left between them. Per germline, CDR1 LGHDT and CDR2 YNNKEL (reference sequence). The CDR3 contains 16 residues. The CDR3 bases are TGTGCCAGCAGCCAGATGACCGGGGTTTATAATTCACCCCTCCACTTT. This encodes CASSQMTGVYNSPLHF.

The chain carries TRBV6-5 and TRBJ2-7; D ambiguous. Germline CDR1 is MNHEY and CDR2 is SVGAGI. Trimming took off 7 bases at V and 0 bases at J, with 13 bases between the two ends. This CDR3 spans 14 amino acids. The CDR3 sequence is CASKSSLSSYEQYV. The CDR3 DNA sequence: TGTGCCAGCAAGAGCTCCTTGAGCTCCTACGAGCAGTACGTC.

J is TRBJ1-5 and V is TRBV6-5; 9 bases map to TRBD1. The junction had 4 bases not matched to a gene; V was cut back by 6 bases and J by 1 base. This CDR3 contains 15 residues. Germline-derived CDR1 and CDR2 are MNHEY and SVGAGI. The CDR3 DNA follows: TGTGCCAGCAGAACGGACAGGGGAAGCAATCAGCCCCAGCATTTT. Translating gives CASRTDRGSNQPQHF.

The CDR3 DNA is TGTGCCATCAGTGAGTCTACCCCGGGGAGCGGGGGGACCTCTAGCACAGATACGCAGTATTTT. Protein: CAISESTPGSGGTSSTDTQYF. This chain uses TRBV10-3 with TRBJ2-3; TRBD2 aligns across 9 bases. J gave up 0 bases and V 0 bases, and 16 bases lay outside the gene matches. This CDR3 contains 21 residues. Germline-derived CDR1 and CDR2 are ENHRY and SYGVKD.

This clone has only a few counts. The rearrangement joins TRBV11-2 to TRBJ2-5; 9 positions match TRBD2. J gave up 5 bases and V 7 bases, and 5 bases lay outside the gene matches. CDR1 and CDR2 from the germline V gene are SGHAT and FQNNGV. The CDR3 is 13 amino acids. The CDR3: CASNAGGRETQYF. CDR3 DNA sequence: TGTGCCAGCAATGCGGGAGGGAGGGAGACCCAGTACTTC.

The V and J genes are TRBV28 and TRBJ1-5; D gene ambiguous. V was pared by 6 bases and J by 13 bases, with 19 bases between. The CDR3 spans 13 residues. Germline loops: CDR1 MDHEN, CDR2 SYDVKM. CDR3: CASSIGQAGVQHF. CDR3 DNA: TGTGCCAGCAGCATAGGTCAAGCCGGAGTGCAGCATTTT.

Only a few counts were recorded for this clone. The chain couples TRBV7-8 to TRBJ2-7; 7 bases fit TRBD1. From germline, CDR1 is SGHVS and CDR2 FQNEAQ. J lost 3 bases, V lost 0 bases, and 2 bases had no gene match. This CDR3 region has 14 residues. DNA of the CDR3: TGTGCCAGCAGCTTAGCTAACAGGGGCTACGAGCAGTACGTC. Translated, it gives CASSLANRGYEQYV.

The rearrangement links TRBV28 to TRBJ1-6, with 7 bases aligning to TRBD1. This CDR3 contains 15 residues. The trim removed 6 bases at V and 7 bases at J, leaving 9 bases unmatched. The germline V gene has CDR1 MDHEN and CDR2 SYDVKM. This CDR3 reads CASSPGQRLNSPLHF. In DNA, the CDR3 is TGTGCCAGCAGCCCGGGACAGCGATTGAATTCACCCCTCCACTTT. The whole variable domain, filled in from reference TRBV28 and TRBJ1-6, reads DVKVTQSSRYLVKRTGEKVFLECVQDMDHENMFWYRQDPGLGLRLIYFSYDVKMKEKGDIPEGYSVSREKKERFSLILESASTNQTSMYLCASSPGQRLNSPLHFGNGTRLTVT.

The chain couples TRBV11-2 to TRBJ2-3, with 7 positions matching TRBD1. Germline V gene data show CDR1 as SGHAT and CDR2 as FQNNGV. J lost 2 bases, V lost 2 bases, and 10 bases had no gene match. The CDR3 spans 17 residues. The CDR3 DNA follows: TGTGCCAGCAGCTTACATACAGGGGAGAGTCCCACAGATACGCAGTATTTT. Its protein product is CASSLHTGESPTDTQYF.

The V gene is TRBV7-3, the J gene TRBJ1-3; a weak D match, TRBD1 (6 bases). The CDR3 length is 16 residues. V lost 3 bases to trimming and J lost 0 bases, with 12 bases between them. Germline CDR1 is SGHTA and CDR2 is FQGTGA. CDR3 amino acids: CASSFRTGRSGNTIYF. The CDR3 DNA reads TGTGCCAGCAGCTTCCGTACAGGGCGCTCTGGAAACACCATATATTTT.

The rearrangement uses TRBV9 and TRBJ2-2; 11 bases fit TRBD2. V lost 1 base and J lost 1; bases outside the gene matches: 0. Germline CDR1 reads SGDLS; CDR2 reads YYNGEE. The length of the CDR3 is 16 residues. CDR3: CASSVLAGGNTGELFF. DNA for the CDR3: TGTGCCAGCAGCGTACTAGCGGGGGGGAACACCGGGGAGCTGTTTTTT.

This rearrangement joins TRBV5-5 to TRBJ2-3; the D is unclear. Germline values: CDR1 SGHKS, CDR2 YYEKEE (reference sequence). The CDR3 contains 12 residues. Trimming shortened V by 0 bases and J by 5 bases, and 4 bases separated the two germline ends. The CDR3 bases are TGTGCCAGCAGCTTGGAACAAGATACGCAGTATTTT. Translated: CASSLEQDTQYF.

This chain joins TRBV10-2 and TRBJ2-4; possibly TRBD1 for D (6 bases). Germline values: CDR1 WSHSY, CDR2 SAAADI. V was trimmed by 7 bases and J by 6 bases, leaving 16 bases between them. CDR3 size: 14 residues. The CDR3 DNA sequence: TGCGCCAGCATCCCTGGTGGGGGCTTAAACATTCAGTACTTC. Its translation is CASIPGGGLNIQYF.

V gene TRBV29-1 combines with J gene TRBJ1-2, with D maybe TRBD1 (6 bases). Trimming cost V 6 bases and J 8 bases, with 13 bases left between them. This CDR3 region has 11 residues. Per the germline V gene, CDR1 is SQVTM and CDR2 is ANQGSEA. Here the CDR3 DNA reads TGCAGCGTGGGGGCCGAGTGGGGCTACACCTTC. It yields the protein CSVGAEWGYTF.

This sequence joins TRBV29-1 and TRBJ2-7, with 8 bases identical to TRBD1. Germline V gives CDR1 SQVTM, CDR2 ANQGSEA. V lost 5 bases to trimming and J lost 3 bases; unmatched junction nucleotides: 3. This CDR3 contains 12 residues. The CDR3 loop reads CSVLDRVYEQYF. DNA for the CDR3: TGCAGCGTTTTGGACAGGGTCTACGAGCAGTACTTC.

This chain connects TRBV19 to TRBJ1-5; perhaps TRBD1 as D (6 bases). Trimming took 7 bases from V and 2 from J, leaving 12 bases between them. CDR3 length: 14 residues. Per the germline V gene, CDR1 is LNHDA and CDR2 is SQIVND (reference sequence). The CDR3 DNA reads TGTGCCAGTAACCTACAGGGTGGCAATCAGCCCCAGCATTTT. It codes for CASNLQGGNQPQHF.

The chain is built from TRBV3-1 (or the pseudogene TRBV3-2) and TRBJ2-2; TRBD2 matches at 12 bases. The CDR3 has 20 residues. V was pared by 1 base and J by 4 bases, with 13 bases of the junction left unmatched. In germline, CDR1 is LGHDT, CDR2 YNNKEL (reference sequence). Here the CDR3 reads CASSQGIERLAGVTTGELFF. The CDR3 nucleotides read TGTGCCAGCAGCCAAGGTATCGAACGACTAGCGGGGGTTACCACCGGGGAGCTGTTTTTT.